The 28 T cell receptor beta chains given below trace back to one sample, sequenced in a study of T cells in Graves' hyperthyroidism and ophthalmopathy. Amplified TCR beta CDR3 regions derived from RNA transcripts. The HTBI set primed first-round TCR CDR3 RT-PCR. TCRdb passed the multiplex PCR reads through MiXCR, listing each CDR3 protein once. This sample yields 530,000 or so distinct CDR3 sequences, of which roughly 17% are seen a single time; around 17% belongs to the top ten. The sequencing input was blood. These receptors were obtained from a woman aged 18 to 35 with Graves' ophthalmopathy.

This clonotype has ten or more counts. The V and J genes are TRBV30 and TRBJ1-1, with D maybe TRBD1 (6 bases). The CDR3 spans 10 residues. CDR1 and CDR2 (germline): GTSNPN, SVGIG (reference sequence). Trimming shortened V by 5 bases and J by 8 bases, and 9 bases separated the two germline ends. DNA for the CDR3: TGTGCCTGGGACGACAGGGAAGCTTTCTTT. This codes for CAWDDREAFF.

This clonotype has a count of ten or more. The chain is built from TRBV6-1 and TRBJ2-1, with a possible D match to TRBD1 (6 bases). The germline gives CDR1 MNHNS, CDR2 SASEGT. V lost 8 bases, J lost 8 bases, and 16 bases lay in between. This CDR3 spans 13 amino acids. CDR3 sequence reads: CASPRSGTYEQFF. The CDR3 DNA follows: TGTGCCAGCCCCAGATCGGGGACATATGAGCAGTTCTTC.

This clonotype was recorded many times. V is TRBV7-9 and J is TRBJ2-7, with D tentatively TRBD2 (5 bases). Trimming shortened V by 5 bases and J by 2 bases, and 13 bases separated the two germline ends. CDR1 is SEHNR, CDR2 FQNEAQ, per germline (reference sequence). This CDR3 is built from 14 residues. The CDR3 protein is CASSPKEDPYEQYF. CDR3 in DNA: TGTGCCAGCAGCCCGAAGGAGGACCCCTACGAGCAGTACTTC.

Many counts were recorded for this clonotype. The V gene is TRBV11-3, the J gene TRBJ2-1; the match to TRBD2 covers 7 bases. Germline trimming cut 1 base from V and 1 base from J; bases unmatched to any gene: 4. Per the germline V gene, CDR1 is SGHNT and CDR2 is YENEEA. The CDR3 covers 16 residues. In DNA, the CDR3 is TGTGCCAGCAGCTTAGTTGGGGGGGGATCCTACAATGAGCAGTTCTTC. Translated: CASSLVGGGSYNEQFF.

In its sample, this clonotype was seen a few times. This chain links TRBV6-5 with TRBJ2-1, with D tentatively TRBD1 (6 bases). Trimming stripped 0 bases from V and 1 base from J, with 13 bases between. The CDR3 totals 17 residues. CDR1 and CDR2 from the germline V gene are MNHEY and SVGAGI. Written as DNA, the CDR3 is TGTGCCAGCAGTTACTCGAGCATAGGGGGATCCTACAATGAGCAGTTCTTC. Protein sequence: CASSYSSIGGSYNEQFF.

This clonotype occurred many times. This chain joins TRBV6-1 and TRBJ2-3; D possibly corresponds to TRBD1 (6 bases). This CDR3 region has 15 residues. Looked up from germline, CDR1 is MNHNS and CDR2 is SASEGT. V lost 6 bases and J 4 bases, leaving 17 bases between the germline ends. The CDR3 sequence: CASSPDSSKADTQYF. The CDR3 region has the DNA TGTGCCAGCAGCCCGGACAGTTCTAAGGCAGATACGCAGTATTTT.

CDR3 in amino acids: CASRTEGGDVKAFF. Written as DNA, the CDR3 is TGTGCCAGCAGAACAGAGGGGGGGGACGTGAAAGCTTTCTTT. This chain connects TRBV7-9 to TRBJ1-1, with D possibly matching TRBD1 (6 bases). V lost 6 bases to trimming and J lost 9 bases, with 20 bases between them. Germline V gene data show CDR1 as SEHNR and CDR2 as FQNEAQ (reference sequence). The CDR3 is made up of 14 amino acids. Based on the CDR3 plus reference TRBV7-9 and TRBJ1-1, the full variable domain is DTGVSQNPRHKITKRGQNVTFRCDPISEHNRLYWYRQTLGQGPEFLTYFQNEAQLEKSRLLSDRFSAERPKGSFSTLEIQRTEQGDSAMYLCASRTEGGDVKAFFGQGTRLTVV.

The chain is built from TRBV6-1 and TRBJ2-1; the D gene is possibly TRBD2 (6 bases). CDR1 is MNHNS and CDR2 is SASEGT in the germline V gene. V shed 8 bases and J shed 0 bases, with 14 bases lying between them. The CDR3 spans 15 residues. The CDR3 DNA is TGTGCCAGCCGGGTGGGGACTGGCTCCTACAATGAGCAGTTCTTC. Translation gives CASRVGTGSYNEQFF.

The J gene is TRBJ2-5, the V gene TRBV28; the match to TRBD2 covers 12 bases. With 1 base clipped from V and 9 bases from J, the junction kept 21 bases outside the gene matches. Germline V lookup: CDR1 MDHEN, CDR2 SYDVKM. The CDR3 is made up of 20 amino acids. This chain's CDR3 is CASSLYWTSGAEGDNEAQYF. CDR3 DNA: TGTGCCAGCAGTTTATATTGGACTAGCGGGGCGGAGGGGGACAATGAGGCCCAGTACTTC.

This clonotype was counted at least ten times. The rearrangement joins TRBV3-1 to TRBJ2-1; D possibly corresponds to TRBD2 (6 bases). V lost 2 bases to trimming and J lost 3 bases, with 11 bases between them. The CDR3 is 15 residues long. The germline CDR1 and CDR2 sequences are LGHDT and YNNKEL (reference sequence). The CDR3 protein is CASSQIAAIYNEQFF. In DNA form, the CDR3 reads TGTGCCAGCAGCCAAATAGCGGCCATCTACAATGAGCAGTTCTTC.

A note on this clonotype: One base away lies a much larger clone, so this may be a sequencing read error. V usage is TRBV6-1 and J usage is TRBJ1-5; D unresolved. Looked up from germline, CDR1 is MNHNS and CDR2 is SASEGT. The length of the CDR3 is 14 residues. The CDR3, as DNA: TGTACCAGCAGTGAAGCCAGCGGTTTTCAGCCCCAGCATTTT. Protein sequence: CTSSEASGFQPQHF.

This clonotype was counted many times. The chain uses TRBV11-2 and TRBJ2-7; 10 bases are a match to TRBD2. Per the germline V gene, CDR1 is SGHAT and CDR2 is FQNNGV. V dropped 0 bases and J dropped 8; count of bases not matched to a gene: 10. CDR3 size: 16 residues. CDR3 coding DNA: TGTGCCAGCAGCTTAGACGGACTAGCGGCCTCTCCCCAGCAGTACTTC. As protein: CASSLDGLAASPQQYF. Full variable domain (outside the CDR3, taken from reference TRBV11-2 and TRBJ2-7): EAGVAQSPRYKIIEKRQSVAFWCNPISGHATLYWYQQILGQGPKLLIQFQNNGVVDDSQLPKDRFSAERLKGVDSTLKIQPAKLEDSAVYLCASSLDGLAASPQQYFGPGTRLTVT.

This clonotype showed up just once. The chain uses TRBV12-3 or TRBV12-4 and TRBJ1-2; D uncertain. The CDR3 consists of 13 residues. Trimming shortened V by 6 bases and J by 8 bases, and 16 bases separated the two germline ends. The CDR3 DNA reads TGTGCCAGCAGCCCTCGACAAGCCGGAGGCTACACCTTC. This translates into CASSPRQAGGYTF.

In its sample, this clonotype was seen a few times. V is TRBV4-2 and J is TRBJ2-7; possibly TRBD2 for D (5 bases). The V end lost 0 bases, the J end lost 7 bases, and 19 bases lay between the germline ends. The CDR3 is made up of 16 amino acids. From germline, CDR1 is LGHNA and CDR2 YNFKEQ. CDR3 in DNA: TGTGCCAGCAGCCAAGATCCCTCCGGCAGCTCGGGGGAGCAGTACTTC. Residues: CASSQDPSGSSGEQYF.

Many counts were recorded for this clonotype. This chain uses TRBV20-1 with TRBJ2-1; TRBD2 matches at 14 bases. The CDR3 is made up of 15 amino acids. From germline, CDR1 is DFQATT and CDR2 SNEGSKA (reference sequence). CDR3: CNLVGTSGSFNEQFF. CDR3 sequence (DNA): TGCAACCTCGTGGGGACTAGCGGGAGTTTCAATGAGCAGTTCTTC.

V gene TRBV19 combines with J gene TRBJ2-1, with D tentatively TRBD2 (5 bases). Trimming pared 4 bases from V and 1 base from J, leaving 11 bases between. The germline V gene encodes CDR1 LNHDA and CDR2 SQIVND (reference sequence). The CDR3 totals 15 residues. The CDR3 nucleotides read TGTGCCAGTAGTAAGTTTCCGGGATCCTACAATGAGCAGTTCTTC. Encoded protein: CASSKFPGSYNEQFF.

The V call is TRBV19, the J call TRBJ1-5; D not certain. Germline V gene sequence: CDR1 LNHDA, CDR2 SQIVND (reference sequence). The CDR3 loop spans 17 amino acids. The V gene lost 0 bases and the J gene lost 3 bases, with 15 bases spanning the gap. In DNA, the CDR3 is TGTGCCAGTAGTATAGATCTCTTCGGGGTAAACAATCAGCCCCAGCATTTT. Protein: CASSIDLFGVNNQPQHF.

This clonotype was seen many times. The gene calls are TRBV5-6 and TRBJ2-7; tentatively, D is TRBD2 (5 bases). This CDR3 is built from 13 residues. The germline V and J ends were trimmed by 2 bases and 7 bases, with 13 bases remaining between them. The germline V gene encodes CDR1 SGHDT and CDR2 YYEEEE. CDR3: CASSFAVSGEQYF. The CDR3 region has the DNA TGTGCCAGCAGCTTCGCCGTTTCGGGGGAGCAGTACTTC.

This clonotype has at least ten counts. The chain has TRBV7-8 and TRBJ2-7, with 9 positions matching TRBD1. J gave up 5 bases and V 4 bases, and 15 bases lay outside the gene matches. The V gene's germline CDR1 is SGHVS and CDR2 FQNEAQ. CDR3 length equals 17 residues. The chain's CDR3 is CASSCRTGDALGDEQYF. CDR3 DNA sequence: TGTGCCAGCAGCTGTAGGACAGGGGACGCCCTGGGCGACGAGCAGTACTTC.

This clonotype was observed at least ten times. The J gene is TRBJ1-4, the V gene TRBV7-8; 10 bases are shared with TRBD1. The CDR3 is made up of 15 amino acids. Trimming at V came to 7 bases and at J to 4 bases, leaving 6 bases not matched to a gene. CDR1 and CDR2 (germline): SGHVS, FQNEAQ. The CDR3 loop reads CASTYGTGVNEKLFF. In DNA form, the CDR3 reads TGTGCCAGCACCTACGGGACAGGGGTTAATGAAAAACTGTTTTTT.

The chain links TRBV30 to TRBJ2-2, with a possible D match to TRBD2 (6 bases). V lost 8 bases to trimming and J lost 1 base, with 14 bases between them. The CDR3 covers 14 residues. Per the germline V gene, CDR1 is GTSNPN and CDR2 is SVGIG (reference sequence). The CDR3 bases are TGTGCCCTGAGGCCAGCGGGGAACACCGGGGAGCTGTTTTTT. The encoded protein is CALRPAGNTGELFF.

For this clonotype: A single base separates this from a much larger clone, so it may be a read error. The chain joins TRBV6-1 to TRBJ2-3, with TRBD2 identical over 13 bases. The CDR3 contains 18 residues. Germline CDR1 reads MNHNS; CDR2 reads SASEGT. CDR3 bases: TGTGCCAGCAGCGACGGGACTAGCGGGACCCTCAGCACAGATACGCGGTATTTT. Translated, it gives CASSDGTSGTLSTDTRYF.

Turning to this clonotype: A read error may be the cause here, since a much bigger clone is one base away. The V call is TRBV20-1, the J call TRBJ1-2; no clear D gene. Germline lookup yields CDR1 DFQATT and CDR2 SNEGSKA (reference sequence). The CDR3 extends over 12 amino acids. The CDR3 protein is CSASRHDYGCTF. For the CDR3, the DNA is TGCAGTGCTAGTCGGCACGACTATGGCTGCACCTTC.

This clonotype showed up just a few times. The CDR3: CASSPTGQENNSPLHF. The CDR3 region has the DNA TGTGCCAGCAGCCCCACCGGACAGGAGAATAATTCACCCCTCCACTTT. The gene calls are TRBV7-9 and TRBJ1-6, with TRBD1 matching over 7 bases. The CDR3 sequence is 16 residues long. Germline loops: CDR1 SEHNR, CDR2 FQNEAQ (reference sequence). With V trimmed by 5 bases and J by 5 bases, 9 bases remained unmatched.

This clonotype turned up a few times. The chain recombines TRBV4-3 with TRBJ1-1; D is ambiguous. V lost 3 bases to trimming and J lost 2 bases, with 7 bases between them. The germline V gene encodes CDR1 LGHNA and CDR2 YSLEER. The CDR3 is made up of 13 amino acids. CDR3 region: CASSHNENTEAFF. The CDR3 region has the DNA TGCGCCAGCAGCCATAACGAAAACACTGAAGCTTTCTTT.

This clonotype was recorded many times. The chain employs TRBV7-2 and TRBJ2-7; tentatively, D is TRBD1 (6 bases). Germline-derived CDR1 and CDR2 are SGHTA and FQGNSA. This CDR3 spans 16 amino acids. V was shortened by 0 bases and J by 3 bases, with 15 bases between the two germline ends. In nucleotides, the CDR3 is TGTGCCAGCAGCTTAGCGGCAGGGGCAATGGTCTACGAGCAGTACTTC. Translation: CASSLAAGAMVYEQYF.

This clonotype occurred many times. The V gene is TRBV27, the J gene TRBJ2-5; D remains ambiguous. The germline V gene encodes CDR1 MNHEY and CDR2 SMNVEV (reference sequence). V lost 0 bases, J lost 5 bases, and 10 bases lay in between. The CDR3 has 14 residues. In DNA form, the CDR3 reads TGTGCCAGCAGTTTATCTTACAGTGCCGAGACCCAGTACTTC. Translating gives CASSLSYSAETQYF.

This clonotype was observed at least ten times. The gene calls are TRBV20-1 and TRBJ2-1, with 8 bases that match TRBD1. The germline V gene has CDR1 DFQATT and CDR2 SNEGSKA (reference sequence). This CDR3 has 12 amino acids. In nucleotides, the CDR3 is TGCAGCATCTCCGACAGGGGCGATGAGCAGTTCTTC. Amino acids: CSISDRGDEQFF.